Described below is a single TCR beta chain sequence and its context. The method was immunoSEQ multiplex PCR; TCRdb's version includes in-frame clones alone and lacks a portion of them. The profile shows over 45,000 clones, about 86% of them singletons. The data derive from a study of PD-L1 blockade in urothelial cancer. Background on the study: Atezolizumab, begun by patients in about 2014, was given at 1,200 mg intravenously every 3 weeks.

Germline CDR1 and CDR2: MDHEN and SYDVKM. The CDR3 covers 16 residues. V shed 8 bases, J shed 1 base, and the junction held 14 bases outside the gene matches. The sequence derives from a man in his fifties or sixties with urothelial cancer. The sequences come from PBMCs, collected around atezolizumab (anti-PD-L1) treatment. The gene calls are TRBV28 and TRBJ2-7; 7 positions match TRBD2. The CDR3 nucleotides are TGTGCCAGCCAATCTAGCGCGGCGGGAGCGTCCTACGAGCAGTACTTC. Translated, it gives CASQSSAAGASYEQYF.